This T cell receptor beta chain was retrieved from a study of technical replicates of blood from several donors. The repertoire was sequenced with immunoSEQ multiplex PCR; TCRdb's copy has only in-frame clones and lacks some. The sample lists around 9,000 clones; roughly nine tenths were seen once. CDR1 and CDR2 (germline): SNHLY, FYNNEI. The junction had 5 bases not matched to a gene; V was cut back by 2 bases and J by 8 bases. This CDR3 comprises 14 residues. The specimen was PBMCs. V and J are TRBV2 and TRBJ2-1; TRBD2 aligns across 8 bases. This TCR came from a human donor in good health. The CDR3 loop is CASSETAGGYEQFF. CDR3 bases: TGTGCCAGCAGTGAAACGGCGGGAGGCTATGAGCAGTTCTTC.